Shown below are 4 T cell receptor beta chains from a single sample sequenced in a study of metastatic and nonmetastatic thyroid tumors (TCRdb year 2020). To prepare the library, PCR was applied. Data came from an Illumina HiSeq 4000. TCRdb ran its own pipeline on the public reads, namely fastp trimming at Q25 and MiXCR clone calling, and kept in-frame beta chains. The sample records fewer than 20,000 clones, about 15% of which are singletons. The biggest ten clones account for approximately 15% of the sample. No patient had received any treatment before thyroid surgery. The sequenced sample was blood. These receptors originate from a female donor with papillary thyroid cancer or a benign thyroid nodule (not recorded which). Some clones in this sample may be carry-over from other donors' samples.

This clone was seen many times. V gene TRBV7-9 combines with J gene TRBJ2-1, with TRBD1 identical over 9 bases. Per the germline V gene, CDR1 is SEHNR and CDR2 is FQNEAQ (reference sequence). J gave up 7 bases and V 6 bases, and 4 bases lay outside the gene matches. The CDR3 extends over 13 amino acids. CDR3 nucleotide sequence: TGTGCCAGCAGGGGACAGGGTAAGAATGAGCAGTTCTTC. Translated: CASRGQGKNEQFF.

This clone has at least ten counts. V and J are TRBV19 and TRBJ1-5, with 7 bases fitting TRBD1. There are 16 residues in the CDR3. Germline V gene lookup returns CDR1 LNHDA and CDR2 SQIVND (reference sequence). V shed 6 bases and J 3 bases; nucleotides not matched to a gene: 11. CDR3 sequence: CASRPSTGANNQPQHF. The CDR3 region has the DNA TGTGCCAGTAGACCTTCCACAGGGGCCAACAATCAGCCCCAGCATTTT.

This clone is termed medium-sized (0.01 to 0.1%). The V call is TRBV19, the J call TRBJ1-2, with TRBD1 as a possible D gene (5 bases). This CDR3 has 13 amino acids. Per the germline V gene, CDR1 is LNHDA and CDR2 is SQIVND (reference sequence). Trimming removed 6 bases from V and 3 bases from J, with 11 bases in between. The CDR3 region has the DNA TGTGCCAGTAGCCTTGGGACGGACTATGGCTACACCTTC. Its protein is CASSLGTDYGYTF. Full variable domain (outside the CDR3, taken from reference TRBV19 and TRBJ1-2): DGGITQSPKYLFRKEGQNVTLSCEQNLNHDAMYWYRQDPGQGLRLIYYSQIVNDFQKGDIAEGYSVSREKKESFPLTVTSAQKNPTAFYLCASSLGTDYGYTFGSGTRLTVV.

This clone was picked up many times. This chain connects TRBV11-1 to TRBJ1-2, with a tentative D call TRBD1 (5 bases). This CDR3 is 16 amino acids long. CDR1 SGHAT and CDR2 FQDESV come from the germline V gene (reference sequence). V dropped 10 bases and J dropped 4 bases, with 25 bases sitting between them. CDR3 sequence: CAIDARQGLLGYGYTF. CDR3 sequence (DNA): TGTGCCATCGACGCCCGGCAGGGATTATTGGGCTATGGCTACACCTTC.